The 30 T cell receptor beta chains reported below all come from one sample, sequenced in a study of Graves' ophthalmopathy and Graves' hyperthyroidism (dated by TCRdb to between 2018 and 2020). Reads for this sample came from an Illumina HiSeq 2000. TCR beta CDR3 regions were amplified from RNA transcripts for repertoire sequencing. HTBI primers and the Qiagen OneStep RT-PCR kit were used in a first-round RT-PCR, which was followed by a second-round multiplex PCR, size selection and purification. TCRdb reanalyzed the raw reads on its own, using fastp at Q25 for trimming and MiXCR for clone calling, and kept in-frame beta chains. One record per CDR3 amino acid sequence lists the most common genes and DNA. The sample table holds around 670,000 distinct CDR3 sequences, of which roughly 40% were seen once. Approximately 43% of the sample lies in the top ten. Sequences were obtained from peripheral blood. Receptors were obtained from an adult man with Graves' ophthalmopathy.

This clonotype was counted ten times or more. V gene TRBV10-3 combines with J gene TRBJ1-3; D is uncertain. CDR1 and CDR2 (germline): ENHRY, SYGVKD. Deletions cut 0 bases from V and 4 bases from J, with 10 bases between. The CDR3 is made up of 15 amino acids. The CDR3 protein is CAISESQARGNTIYF. The CDR3 nucleotides are TGTGCCATCAGTGAGTCCCAGGCGAGAGGAAACACCATATATTTT.

As to this clonotype: An end of the junction differs from the germline gene, which may be a read error. The chain has TRBV5-1 and TRBJ2-5; either TRBD1 or TRBD2 may supply D (5 bases each). CDR1 is SGHRS, CDR2 YFSETQ, per germline. The CDR3 sequence is 14 residues long. The CDR3 nucleotides read TGCGCCGGCAGCTTTGGGACGTACGAAGAGACCCAGTACTTC. Translation: CAGSFGTYEETQYF.

This clonotype was counted a few times. This chain links TRBV19 with TRBJ2-2; TRBD1 matches at 7 bases. Germline loops: CDR1 LNHDA, CDR2 SQIVND (reference sequence). The CDR3 runs to 15 residues. With V trimmed by 4 bases and J by 0 bases, 2 bases remained unmatched. DNA for the CDR3: TGTGCCAGTAGTAATGACAGGGCGAACACCGGGGAGCTGTTTTTT. Translation gives CASSNDRANTGELFF.

This clonotype has more than one count but fewer than ten. The genes are TRBV7-9 and TRBJ2-2; either TRBD1 or TRBD2 may supply D (5 bases each). The CDR3 totals 14 residues. Germline V gene lookup returns CDR1 SEHNR and CDR2 FQNEAQ (reference sequence). V lost 3 bases, J lost 3 bases, and 8 bases lay in between. The CDR3 coding sequence is TGTGCCAGCAGCTTCGAGGGGTACACCGGGGAGCTGTTTTTT. It translates to CASSFEGYTGELFF.

This clonotype came up many times. The genes are TRBV25-1 and TRBJ2-6; no definite D call. V was clipped by 4 bases and J by 3 bases, with 1 base between them. Looked up from germline, CDR1 is MGHDK and CDR2 is SYGVNS. This CDR3 is built from 12 residues. The CDR3: CASSVGANVLTF. The CDR3 DNA reads as TGTGCCAGCAGTGTTGGGGCCAACGTCCTGACTTTC. The variable domain in full, with the rest retrieved from reference TRBV25-1 and TRBJ2-6, is EADIYQTPRYLVIGTGKKITLECSQTMGHDKMYWYQQDPGMELHLIHYSYGVNSTEKGDLSSESTVSRIRTEHFPLTLESARPSHTSQYLCASSVGANVLTFGAGSRLTVL.

As concerns this clonotype: One base away lies a much larger clone, so this may be a sequencing read error. The CDR3 protein is CASSLGRPRGPEAFF. Written as DNA, the CDR3 is TGTGCCAGCAGCTTAGGCCGCCCTCGGGGCCCTGAAGCTTTCTTT. The genes are TRBV7-2 and TRBJ1-1; D possibly corresponds to TRBD1 (5 bases). This CDR3 has 15 amino acids. The germline V gene encodes CDR1 SGHTA and CDR2 FQGNSA. The V end was cut by 1 base, the J end by 6 bases, with 15 bases between.

This chain links TRBV20-1 with TRBJ1-6, with D maybe TRBD1 (5 bases). The CDR3 runs to 13 residues. Germline CDR1 and CDR2: DFQATT and SNEGSKA (reference sequence). V dropped 6 bases and J dropped 9 bases, with 15 bases sitting between them. DNA for the CDR3: TGCAGTGCGCCCTGGCAGGGTAGTTCACCCCTCCACTTT. Translation gives CSAPWQGSSPLHF.

This clonotype was seen many times. This chain joins TRBV20-1 and TRBJ2-7; 7 nucleotides agree with TRBD1. V shed 6 bases and J 1 base; nucleotides not matched to a gene: 3. The length of the CDR3 is 12 residues. CDR1 and CDR2 (germline): DFQATT, SNEGSKA (reference sequence). The CDR3 DNA reads as TGCAGTGCAAAGACAGGGTCCTACGAGCAGTACTTC. This sequence encodes CSAKTGSYEQYF.

The chain carries TRBV10-3 and TRBJ2-5; perhaps TRBD2 as D (5 bases). This CDR3 is 14 amino acids long. The V end was cut by 10 bases, the J end by 5 bases, with 20 bases between. The germline CDR1 and CDR2 sequences are ENHRY and SYGVKD. The CDR3 DNA reads TGTGCCAGCAGAACAAGGACGGGGAACGAGACCCAGTACTTC. Protein sequence: CASRTRTGNETQYF.

Comment on this clonotype: Being one base from a much bigger clone, this may be a read error. V usage is TRBV7-7 and J usage is TRBJ2-6; the D call may be TRBD1 or TRBD2 (5 bases each). This CDR3 has 18 residues. CDR1 is SSHAT, CDR2 FNYEAQ, per germline (reference sequence). DNA of the CDR3: TGTGCCAGCAGCCCATGGCAGGGAGAACCCTCTGGGGCCAACGTCCTGCCTTTC. Translating gives CASSPWQGEPSGANVLPF.

The rearrangement links TRBV27 to TRBJ2-5; 9 bases map to TRBD2. This CDR3 comprises 16 residues. Germline V gene sequence: CDR1 MNHEY, CDR2 SMNVEV (reference sequence). After removal of 3 bases from V and 1 base from J, the junction contained 6 bases not matched to a gene. The chain's CDR3 is CASSLASGAIQETQYF. CDR3 bases: TGTGCCAGCAGTTTGGCTAGCGGGGCTATCCAAGAGACCCAGTACTTC.

The chain's CDR3 is CASSDSAVGSGELFF. CDR3 in DNA: TGTGCCAGCAGTGACTCTGCTGTCGGGTCCGGGGAGCTGTTTTTT. The genes are TRBV6-4 and TRBJ2-2; D gene uncertain. The germline V and J ends were trimmed by 0 bases and 6 bases, with 11 bases remaining between them. The CDR3 has 15 amino acids. Germline-derived CDR1 and CDR2 are MRHNA and SNTAGT.

The chain combines TRBV7-2 with TRBJ2-7; 8 bases line up with TRBD2. The CDR3 has 14 amino acids. The trim removed 10 bases at V and 7 bases at J, leaving 15 bases unmatched. Germline CDR1 SGHTA, CDR2 FQGNSA. The CDR3 spells CAIIRSGSSGEQYF. Written as DNA, the CDR3 is TGTGCCATCATACGGAGCGGGAGTTCAGGAGAGCAGTACTTC.

This clonotype was counted ten times or more. V gene TRBV19 combines with J gene TRBJ1-4, with D possibly matching TRBD1 (6 bases). Germline V CDR1 and CDR2: LNHDA, SQIVND (reference sequence). V was pared by 3 bases and J by 14 bases, with 13 bases between. There are 12 residues in the CDR3. The CDR3 coding sequence is TGTGCCAGTAGTATGAGTGGACAGTTGCTGTTTTTT. It specifies CASSMSGQLLFF.

This clonotype has a count of ten or more. CDR3 protein: CATRLRDSENEKLFF. The DNA for the CDR3 is TGTGCCACTCGATTACGGGACAGCGAAAATGAAAAACTGTTTTTT. The V gene is TRBV2, the J gene TRBJ1-4, with 7 bases matching TRBD1. The junction had 13 bases not matched to a gene; V was cut back by 10 bases and J by 5 bases. The CDR3 is made up of 15 amino acids. Germline values: CDR1 SNHLY, CDR2 FYNNEI.

This clonotype appeared many times. The chain employs TRBV29-1 and TRBJ2-7; 7 nucleotides line up with TRBD1. The V segment lost 6 bases and the J segment 4 bases; nucleotides outside the gene matches: 9. The CDR3 contains 13 residues. The germline gives CDR1 SQVTM, CDR2 ANQGSEA. The CDR3 sequence is CSVQDRVGYEQYF. The CDR3 bases are TGCAGCGTACAAGACAGGGTCGGTTACGAGCAGTACTTC.

This clonotype occurred a few times. V and J are TRBV11-2 and TRBJ1-1; weak D call: TRBD1 (6 bases). CDR3 length equals 15 residues. Trimming took 0 bases from V and 0 from J, leaving 8 bases between them. Germline V gene sequence: CDR1 SGHAT, CDR2 FQNNGV. The DNA for the CDR3 is TGTGCCAGCAGCTTAGAGGACAGTCTGAACACTGAAGCTTTCTTT. Translation: CASSLEDSLNTEAFF. Filled out from reference TRBV11-2 and TRBJ1-1, the complete variable domain reads EAGVAQSPRYKIIEKRQSVAFWCNPISGHATLYWYQQILGQGPKLLIQFQNNGVVDDSQLPKDRFSAERLKGVDSTLKIQPAKLEDSAVYLCASSLEDSLNTEAFFGQGTRLTVV.

This clonotype was found a few times. V gene TRBV20-1 combines with J gene TRBJ1-2, with D uncertain. Between the trimmed V and J ends, which lost 2 bases and 5 bases, there was a span of 27 bases. CDR1 is DFQATT, CDR2 SNEGSKA, per germline (reference sequence). The CDR3 contains 18 residues. Here the CDR3 DNA reads TGCAGTGCTAGAATTCTGCAGTCACAGACCACCGGAGCGTATGGCTACACCTTC. Protein sequence: CSARILQSQTTGAYGYTF.

This chain joins TRBV24-1 and TRBJ1-5, with 10 positions matching TRBD1. V lost 4 bases to trimming and J lost 1 base; unmatched junction nucleotides: 0. The CDR3 has 15 residues. Germline assignment: CDR1 KGHDR and CDR2 SFDVKD. The CDR3: CATSEGQGSNQPQHF. The CDR3 nucleotides are TGTGCCACCAGTGAGGGACAGGGGAGCAATCAGCCCCAGCATTTT.

Concerning this clonotype itself: A much bigger clone sits one base away, suggesting this may be a read error. CDR3: CASSPEFISGANVPTF. The CDR3 region has the DNA TGTGCCAGCAGCCCAGAGTTTATCTCTGGGGCCAACGTCCCGACTTTC. The chain uses TRBV7-2 and TRBJ2-6, with D possibly being TRBD1 (5 bases). Germline CDR1 is SGHTA and CDR2 is FQGNSA. The CDR3 loop spans 16 amino acids.

Remarks on this clonotype: The CDR3 end shows no conserved phenylalanine or tryptophan, and so a read error is likely. The V and J genes are TRBV27 and TRBJ2-7; D is perhaps TRBD1 (6 bases). With 3 bases removed from V and 3 bases from J, the gap between germline ends came to 21 bases. The germline CDR1 and CDR2 sequences are MNHEY and SMNVEV (reference sequence). The CDR3 totals 17 residues. CDR3 DNA: TGTGCCAGCAGTTTCTCCTCCTCGAGGGGGAGAATCTACGAGCAGTACTTG. This encodes CASSFSSSRGRIYEQYL.

This clonotype was seen ten or more times. The chain employs TRBV15 and TRBJ2-6, with D tentatively TRBD1 (6 bases). Germline V gene data show CDR1 as LNHNV and CDR2 as YYDKDF (reference sequence). The CDR3 has 16 residues. V lost 2 bases and J lost 2, with 10 bases in between. CDR3 nucleotides: TGTGCCACCAGCAGACAGGGGCTGGCTGGGGCCAACGTCCTGACTTTC. This gives the protein CATSRQGLAGANVLTF.

V usage is TRBV24-1 and J usage is TRBJ1-5; 10 positions agree with TRBD1. After removal of 7 bases from V and 8 bases from J, the junction contained 10 bases not matched to a gene. Germline V lookup: CDR1 KGHDR, CDR2 SFDVKD. The CDR3 length is 15 residues. The CDR3, as DNA: TGTGCCACCAGCATTTTTGGGACAGGGGATGAGCCCCAGCATTTT. Protein: CATSIFGTGDEPQHF.

In DNA form, the CDR3 reads TGTGCCAGCAGCCAACTGGACAGAGCCTACTATGGCTACACCTTC. Its translation: CASSQLDRAYYGYTF. J is TRBJ1-2 and V is TRBV3-1, with D tentatively TRBD1 (6 bases). Germline CDR1 and CDR2: LGHDT and YNNKEL (reference sequence). The CDR3 extends over 15 amino acids. V lost 2 bases and J 3 bases, leaving 13 bases between the germline ends.

Turning to this clonotype: Compared with germline, one end of the junction differs, possibly owing to a read error. The chain uses TRBV5-6 and TRBJ1-2, with 12 bases matching TRBD1. This CDR3 is 15 amino acids long. The germline CDR1 and CDR2 sequences are SGHDT and YYEEEE. For the CDR3, the DNA is TGCGCCAGCAGCCTAGACCGGGACAGGGGGCTTGGCTACACCTTC. This codes for CASSLDRDRGLGYTF.

This clonotype occurred once. CDR3 nucleotides: TGTGCCAGCAGCTTAGCTGACTCCTTAGAGGGCGGGACAGGGGGCTCCGAGACCCAGTACTTC. Translating gives CASSLADSLEGGTGGSETQYF. The gene calls are TRBV7-7 and TRBJ2-5; 12 nucleotides align to TRBD1. V shed 0 bases and J 5 bases; nucleotides not matched to a gene: 19. From germline, CDR1 is SSHAT and CDR2 FNYEAQ (reference sequence). The CDR3 length is 21 residues.

The gene calls are TRBV19 and TRBJ2-5; TRBD2 matches 7 bases. There are 17 residues in the CDR3. From germline, CDR1 is LNHDA and CDR2 SQIVND (reference sequence). The trim removed 4 bases at V and 0 bases at J, leaving 11 bases unmatched. The CDR3 loop reads CASSTLPSGLYQETQYF. In DNA, the CDR3 is TGTGCCAGTAGTACCCTACCTAGCGGCCTATACCAAGAGACCCAGTACTTC.

The chain employs TRBV19 and TRBJ1-2, with unresolved D. V was trimmed by 1 base and J by 4 bases, leaving 10 bases between them. The CDR3 sequence is 14 residues long. Germline V gene lookup returns CDR1 LNHDA and CDR2 SQIVND (reference sequence). DNA for the CDR3: TGTGCCAGTAGTATAGGGGTAGTTAGCTATGGCTACACCTTC. Translating it yields CASSIGVVSYGYTF.

This clonotype appeared a few times. The chain combines TRBV7-9 with TRBJ2-7; D ambiguous. Germline values: CDR1 SEHNR, CDR2 FQNEAQ (reference sequence). The CDR3 totals 11 residues. The ends were cut back, 8 bases at V and 4 bases at J, with 9 bases in the middle. This CDR3 is CASGSPYEQYF. The CDR3 DNA reads TGTGCCAGCGGGTCGCCATACGAGCAGTACTTC.

V gene TRBV2 combines with J gene TRBJ2-7; perhaps TRBD2 as D (6 bases). The germline CDR1 and CDR2 sequences are SNHLY and FYNNEI. The CDR3 length is 16 residues. V gave up 6 bases and J gave up 1 base, with 19 bases separating them. The DNA of the CDR3 is TGTGCCAGCAGCCAAGTGCAGACTAGGGGTTCCTACGAGCAGTACTTC. Translation gives CASSQVQTRGSYEQYF.